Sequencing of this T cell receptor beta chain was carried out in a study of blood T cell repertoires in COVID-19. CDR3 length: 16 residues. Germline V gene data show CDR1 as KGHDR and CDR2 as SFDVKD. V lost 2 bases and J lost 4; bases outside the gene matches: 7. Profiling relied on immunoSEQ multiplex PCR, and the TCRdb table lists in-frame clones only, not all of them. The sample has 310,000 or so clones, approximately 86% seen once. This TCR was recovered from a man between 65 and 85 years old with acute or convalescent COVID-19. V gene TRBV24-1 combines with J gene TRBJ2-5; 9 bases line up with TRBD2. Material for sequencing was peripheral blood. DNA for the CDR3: TGTGCCACCAGTGATTCCCGGCGGGAGGGCCGAGAGACCCAGTACTTC. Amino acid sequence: CATSDSRREGRETQYF.